These 13 T cell receptor beta chains were all obtained from the same sample, sequenced in a study of T-cell reconstitution after alpha-beta-depleted transplantation in children. Unique molecular identifiers were incorporated during preparation of the TCRbeta library. MiXCR, applied by TCRdb to the PCR reads, yields one record per CDR3 protein. The table has nearly 550,000 distinct CDR3 sequences, roughly 18% seen once; the top ten hold approximately 3%. The source material was PBMCs from the stem cell graft donor, sampled from the stem cell graft. These receptors all come from a human donor who donated a stem cell graft to a child with acute lymphoblastic leukemia.

This sequence joins TRBV4-1 and TRBJ2-3; the match to TRBD2 covers 15 bases. V lost 10 bases and J lost 6; bases outside the gene matches: 5. Germline V CDR1 and CDR2: MGHRA, YSYEKL. The CDR3 extends over 14 amino acids. The CDR3 nucleotides read TGCGCCACCGGACTAGCGGGAGGGCGGGATACGCAGTATTTT. Translating gives CATGLAGGRDTQYF.

This clonotype was observed a few times. This chain uses TRBV10-3 with TRBJ2-7; 8 bases fit TRBD1. The CDR3 is 15 residues long. Germline lookup yields CDR1 ENHRY and CDR2 SYGVKD. Trimming cost V 2 bases and J 0 bases; bases outside gene matches: 3. The CDR3, as DNA: TGTGCCATCAGTGAGGGACAGGGAAGCTCCTACGAGCAGTACTTC. This codes for CAISEGQGSSYEQYF.

The V and J genes are TRBV7-9 and TRBJ2-2; TRBD1 matches 7 bases. V shed 6 bases and J 2 bases; nucleotides not matched to a gene: 9. CDR3 length: 16 amino acids. Germline lookup yields CDR1 SEHNR and CDR2 FQNEAQ (reference sequence). The CDR3 loop reads CASRDRTGGNTGELFF. The CDR3 DNA is TGTGCCAGCAGGGACAGGACAGGCGGAAACACCGGGGAGCTGTTTTTT. The full variable domain, its missing parts supplied by reference TRBV7-9 and TRBJ2-2, is DTGVSQNPRHKITKRGQNVTFRCDPISEHNRLYWYRQTLGQGPEFLTYFQNEAQLEKSRLLSDRFSAERPKGSFSTLEIQRTEQGDSAMYLCASRDRTGGNTGELFFGEGSRLTVL.

The J gene is TRBJ2-7, the V gene TRBV10-1; maybe TRBD2 (5 bases). Trimming removed 3 bases from V and 7 bases from J, with 13 bases in between. This CDR3 contains 13 residues. The germline CDR1 and CDR2 sequences are WNHNN and SYGVQD (reference sequence). CDR3 DNA: TGCGCCAGCAGTGACCCGGGTTCGGGAGAGCAGTACTTC. This codes for CASSDPGSGEQYF.

The CDR3 DNA reads TGTGCCAGCAGTCTCAGGGGAGCCGAGCAGTACTTC. Residues: CASSLRGAEQYF. The chain employs TRBV6-5 and TRBJ2-7, with D perhaps matching TRBD1 (6 bases). Germline V lookup: CDR1 MNHEY, CDR2 SVGAGI. The V end was cut by 5 bases, the J end by 6 bases, with 11 bases between. The CDR3 covers 12 residues.

DNA of the CDR3: TGTGCCAGCAGCGTTGGCCCCGATCAGCCCCAGCATTTT. Amino acid sequence: CASSVGPDQPQHF. The chain combines TRBV9 with TRBJ1-5; no clear D gene. The germline V and J ends were trimmed by 2 bases and 5 bases, with 8 bases remaining between them. This CDR3 contains 13 residues. Germline V gene lookup returns CDR1 SGDLS and CDR2 YYNGEE.

The rearrangement links TRBV12-3 or TRBV12-4 to TRBJ2-1; 15 bases line up with TRBD2. The CDR3 contains 15 residues. The V and J ends lost 4 bases and 9 bases, in that order; junction bases with no gene match: 4. CDR3 DNA sequence: TGTGCCAGCAGTTCGGGACTAGCGGGAGGTGGTGAGCAGTTCTTC. Amino acids: CASSSGLAGGGEQFF.

This sequence joins TRBV14 and TRBJ2-7, with 8 bases aligning to TRBD2. Per germline, CDR1 SGHDN and CDR2 FVKESK. Unmatched junction bases numbered 8, after V lost 4 bases and J lost 6 bases. The CDR3 spans 14 residues. The DNA of the CDR3 is TGTGCCAGCAGCCGTCAGGCGGGAGGCCGCGAGCAGTACTTC. Residues: CASSRQAGGREQYF.

This clonotype was detected only a few times. The CDR3 nucleotides are TGTGCCAGCAGTCCACGACTAGCGGGAGGGCAGGAAGGAGAGACCCAGTACTTC. As protein: CASSPRLAGGQEGETQYF. The gene calls are TRBV27 and TRBJ2-5; 14 nucleotides line up with TRBD2. Germline values: CDR1 MNHEY, CDR2 SMNVEV (reference sequence). After removal of 5 bases from V and 4 bases from J, the junction contained 12 bases not matched to a gene. The CDR3 has 18 residues.

In this sample, this clonotype turned up many times. V usage is TRBV5-1 and J usage is TRBJ1-1, with unresolved D. V was shortened by 0 bases and J by 4 bases, with 7 bases between the two germline ends. The germline V gene has CDR1 SGHRS and CDR2 YFSETQ. The CDR3 is 13 residues long. In DNA, the CDR3 is TGCGCCAGCAGCTTGGCAGGAAGCACTGAAGCTTTCTTT. This codes for CASSLAGSTEAFF.

The CDR3 nucleotides are TGTGCCAGCAGTTGGGGCAGGTCCGCTCCTGGGGGCTACACCTTC. The encoded protein is CASSWGRSAPGGYTF. V is TRBV27 and J is TRBJ1-2, with D tentatively TRBD1 (5 bases). V was shortened by 4 bases and J by 8 bases, with 20 bases between the two germline ends. The V gene's germline CDR1 is MNHEY and CDR2 SMNVEV (reference sequence). The CDR3 sequence is 15 residues long.

This clonotype showed up many times. One end of the junction fails to match germline, which may point to a read error. The rearrangement joins TRBV5-1 to TRBJ2-7; D is undetermined. This CDR3 spans 12 amino acids. Germline values: CDR1 SGHRS, CDR2 YFSETQ. DNA for the CDR3: TGTGCCAGCAGTTCAAACAGCTACGAGCAGTACTTC. It specifies CASSSNSYEQYF.

The chain couples TRBV7-9 to TRBJ1-1; 7 nucleotides agree with TRBD1. Germline V gives CDR1 SEHNR, CDR2 FQNEAQ (reference sequence). With V trimmed by 2 bases and J by 8 bases, 14 bases remained unmatched. There are 16 residues in the CDR3. CDR3 amino acids: CASSLSLIQGTAEAFF. The DNA for the CDR3 is TGTGCCAGCAGCTTATCGTTAATTCAGGGGACAGCAGAAGCTTTCTTT.